This is a list of T cell receptor beta chains from one sample in a study of cytomegalovirus exposure and HLA in healthy donors. Using immunoSEQ multiplex PCR, the repertoire was profiled, and TCRdb retains in-frame clones only, with some absent. The data hold more than 85,000 clones, with over 70% observed a single time. Sequences were obtained from PBMCs. The source is a woman between 40 and 50 years old in good health and CMV-seropositive. Each CDR3 is given with its conserved first and last residue. The D gene is left open where the match is weak. For some rows the clone size is stated as once, few or many, or as a class when expanded; others skip it.

clone_size j_call v_call d_call cdr3_aa cdr3_nt
. TRBJ2-2 TRBV19 TRBD1 CASTYRGLNTGELFF TGTGCCAGTACCTACAGGGGCCTGAACACCGGGGAGCTGTTTTTT
. TRBJ1-2 TRBV7-9 . CASSPSNGDGYTF TGTGCCAGCAGCCCCAGTAACGGGGATGGCTACACCTTC
. TRBJ2-6 TRBV11-1 . CASSLRSVGANVLTF TGTGCCAGCAGCTTAAGGAGCGTTGGGGCCAACGTCCTGACTTTC
. TRBJ1-6 TRBV5-4 . CASCPTGRGNSPLHF TGTGCCAGCTGCCCAACGGGCAGGGGAAATTCACCCCTCCACTTT
few TRBJ1-5 TRBV4-2 . CASSQDHTPRQPQHF TGTGCCAGCAGCCAAGACCATACCCCTCGGCAGCCCCAGCATTTT
few TRBJ2-3 TRBV27 . CASSLLRRASTDTQYF TGTGCCAGCAGTTTGCTTCGGCGGGCGAGCACAGATACGCAGTATTTT
. TRBJ2-5 TRBV15 . CATSRDALRTQYF TGTGCCACCAGCAGAGATGCCTTGAGGACCCAGTACTTC
. TRBJ1-2 TRBV18 . CASSPPGQLYGYTF TGTGCCAGCTCACCACCGGGACAACTCTATGGCTACACCTTC
. TRBJ2-7 TRBV28 TRBD2 CASSGTSVSYEQYF TGTGCCAGCAGCGGGACTAGCGTCTCCTACGAGCAGTACTTC
. TRBJ2-7 TRBV4-2 TRBD2 CASSQDSSASGTHYEQYF TGTGCCAGCAGCCAAGATTCGAGTGCGAGCGGGACTCACTACGAGCAGTACTTC
. TRBJ1-3 TRBV5-1 . CASSLSGDGNTIYF TGCGCCAGCAGCTTGTCAGGGGACGGAAACACCATATATTTT
. TRBJ2-5 TRBV5-1 TRBD2 CATSGTSGETQYF TGCGCCACCTCCGGGACTAGCGGGGAGACCCAGTACTTC
. TRBJ2-1 TRBV6-1 . CASSEGWEVSSYNEQFF TGTGCCAGCAGTGAAGGATGGGAGGTCAGCTCCTACAATGAGCAGTTCTTC
. TRBJ1-6 TRBV7-3 . CASSSYSLYNSPLHF TGTGCCAGCAGCTCCTACAGCCTCTATAATTCACCCCTCCACTTT
. TRBJ1-4 TRBV10-3 . CAISEINLNEKLFF TGTGCCATCAGTGAGATAAACTTGAATGAAAAACTGTTTTTT
. TRBJ2-3 TRBV7-8 . CASSQTTFTDTQYF TGTGCCAGCAGCCAGACTACATTCACAGATACGCAGTATTTT
. TRBJ1-1 TRBV6-4 TRBD1 CASSATGFTEAFF TGTGCCAGCAGCGCGACAGGGTTCACTGAAGCTTTCTTT
once TRBJ1-2 TRBV4-2 TRBD1 CASSQANGGQVAGYTF TGTGCCAGCAGCCAAGCGAATGGTGGACAGGTGGCTGGCTACACCTTC
. TRBJ1-6 TRBV5-4 . CASSLSGPGSPLHF TGTGCCAGCAGCTTGTCAGGGCCGGGTTCACCCCTCCACTTT
. TRBJ1-1 TRBV5-1 . CASNLQGNTEAFF TGCGCCAGCAACTTACAGGGGAACACTGAAGCTTTCTTT
. TRBJ1-2 TRBV5-6 TRBD1 CASSYTRGRPEGYTF TGTGCCAGCAGCTATACCAGGGGGCGTCCGGAAGGCTACACCTTC
. TRBJ2-1 TRBV6-7 TRBD2 CASRTWRGGFF TGTGCCAGCAGAACCTGGCGGGGGGGGTTCTTC